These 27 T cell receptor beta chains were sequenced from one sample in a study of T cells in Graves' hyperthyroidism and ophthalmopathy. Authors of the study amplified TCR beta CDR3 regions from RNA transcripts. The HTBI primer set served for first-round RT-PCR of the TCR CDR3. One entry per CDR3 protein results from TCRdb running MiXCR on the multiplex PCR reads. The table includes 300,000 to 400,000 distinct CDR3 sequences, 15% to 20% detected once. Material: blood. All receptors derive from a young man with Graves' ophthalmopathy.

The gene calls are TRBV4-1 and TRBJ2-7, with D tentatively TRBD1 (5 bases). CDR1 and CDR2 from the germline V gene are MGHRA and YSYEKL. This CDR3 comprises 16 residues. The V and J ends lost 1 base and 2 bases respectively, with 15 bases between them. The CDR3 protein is CASSQVVTGPTYEQYF. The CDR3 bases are TGCGCCAGCAGCCAAGTGGTAACAGGCCCAACCTACGAGCAGTACTTC.

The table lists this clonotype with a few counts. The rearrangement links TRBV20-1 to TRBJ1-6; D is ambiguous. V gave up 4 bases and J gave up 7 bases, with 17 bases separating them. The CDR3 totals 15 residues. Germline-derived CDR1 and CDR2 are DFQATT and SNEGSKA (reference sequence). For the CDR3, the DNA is TGCAGTGCTACCCAAAGCGACTTTGCGAATTCACCCCTCCACTTT. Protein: CSATQSDFANSPLHF.

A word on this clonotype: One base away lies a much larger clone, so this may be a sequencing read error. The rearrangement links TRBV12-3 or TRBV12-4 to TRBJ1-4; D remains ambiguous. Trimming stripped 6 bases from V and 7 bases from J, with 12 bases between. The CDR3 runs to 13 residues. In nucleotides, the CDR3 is TGTGCCAGCAGATCTGCAGCAATTGAAAAACTGTTTTTT. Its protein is CASRSAAIEKLFF.

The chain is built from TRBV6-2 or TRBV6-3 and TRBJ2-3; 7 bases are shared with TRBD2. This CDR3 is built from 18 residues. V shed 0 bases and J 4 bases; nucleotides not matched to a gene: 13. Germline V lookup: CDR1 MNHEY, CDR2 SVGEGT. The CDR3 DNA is TGTGCCAGCAGTTACTCAGAGGGTCGCGGGGGAGGCGCAGATACGCAGTATTTT. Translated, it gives CASSYSEGRGGGADTQYF.

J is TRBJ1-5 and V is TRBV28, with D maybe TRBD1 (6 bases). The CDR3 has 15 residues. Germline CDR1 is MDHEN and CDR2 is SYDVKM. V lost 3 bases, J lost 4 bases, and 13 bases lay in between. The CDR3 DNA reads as TGTGCCAGCAGTTTCCGCGGACAGAATAATCAGCCCCAGCATTTT. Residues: CASSFRGQNNQPQHF.

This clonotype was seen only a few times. CDR3 sequence reads: CATSEPGTSGGETQYF. In nucleotides, the CDR3 is TGTGCCACCAGTGAACCAGGGACTAGCGGGGGAGAGACCCAGTACTTC. The rearrangement joins TRBV24-1 to TRBJ2-5; 14 bases align to TRBD2. Germline trimming cut 4 bases from V and 4 bases from J; bases unmatched to any gene: 4. Looked up from germline, CDR1 is KGHDR and CDR2 is SFDVKD. The CDR3 length is 16 residues.

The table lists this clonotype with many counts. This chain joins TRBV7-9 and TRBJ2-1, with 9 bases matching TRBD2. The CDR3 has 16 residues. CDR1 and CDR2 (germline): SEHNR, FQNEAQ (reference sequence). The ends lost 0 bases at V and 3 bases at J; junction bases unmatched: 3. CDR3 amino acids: CASSLASGGHYNEQFF. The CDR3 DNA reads TGTGCCAGCAGCTTAGCAAGCGGGGGGCACTACAATGAGCAGTTCTTC.

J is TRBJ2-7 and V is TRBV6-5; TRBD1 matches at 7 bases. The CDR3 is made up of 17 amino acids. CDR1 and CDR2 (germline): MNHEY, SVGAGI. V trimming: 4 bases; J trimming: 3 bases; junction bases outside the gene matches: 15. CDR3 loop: CASSSGQVSFGIYEQYF. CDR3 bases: TGTGCCAGCAGTTCAGGACAGGTCAGCTTCGGCATCTACGAGCAGTACTTC.

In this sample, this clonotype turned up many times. CDR3 in amino acids: CASSLASREQYF. In DNA, the CDR3 is TGTGCCAGCAGCTTAGCATCGAGAGAGCAGTACTTC. The rearrangement joins TRBV7-2 to TRBJ2-7; no definite D call. Deletions cut 0 bases from V and 7 bases from J, with 7 bases between. Germline assignment: CDR1 SGHTA and CDR2 FQGNSA. The CDR3 runs 12 residues.

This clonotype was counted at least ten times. The CDR3 loop reads CASSLGPPGYYNEQFF. Here the CDR3 DNA reads TGTGCCAGCAGCTTGGGGCCTCCAGGGTACTACAATGAGCAGTTCTTC. The chain combines TRBV5-5 with TRBJ2-1; D possibly corresponds to TRBD1 (5 bases). The V end lost 0 bases, the J end lost 3 bases, and 13 bases lay between the germline ends. The CDR3 is made up of 16 amino acids. Germline V CDR1 and CDR2: SGHKS, YYEKEE (reference sequence). The complete variable domain, with remaining parts taken from reference TRBV5-5 and TRBJ2-1, reads DAGVTQSPTHLIKTRGQQVTLRCSPISGHKSVSWYQQVLGQGPQFIFQYYEKEERGRGNFPDRFSARQFPNYSSELNVNALLLGDSALYLCASSLGPPGYYNEQFFGPGTRLTVL.

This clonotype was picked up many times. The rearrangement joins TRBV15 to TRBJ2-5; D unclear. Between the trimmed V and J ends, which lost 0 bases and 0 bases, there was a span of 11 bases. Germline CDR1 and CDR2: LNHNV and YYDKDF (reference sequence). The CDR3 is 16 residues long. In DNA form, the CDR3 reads TGTGCCACCAGCAGAGACCTGGACGGGTACCAAGAGACCCAGTACTTC. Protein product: CATSRDLDGYQETQYF.

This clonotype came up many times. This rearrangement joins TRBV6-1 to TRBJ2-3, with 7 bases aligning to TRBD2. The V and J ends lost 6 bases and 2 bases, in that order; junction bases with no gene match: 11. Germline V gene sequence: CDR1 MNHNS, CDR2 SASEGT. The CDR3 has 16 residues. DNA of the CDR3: TGTGCCAGCAGGATCCTCGGGGGGTGGGACACAGATACGCAGTATTTT. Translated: CASRILGGWDTDTQYF.

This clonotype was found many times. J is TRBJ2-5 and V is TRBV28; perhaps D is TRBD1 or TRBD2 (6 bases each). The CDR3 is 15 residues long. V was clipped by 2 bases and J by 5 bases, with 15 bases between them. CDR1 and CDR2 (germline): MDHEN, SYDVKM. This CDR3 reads CASSLSFGGGETQYF. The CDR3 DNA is TGTGCCAGCAGTTTAAGTTTCGGGGGCGGGGAGACCCAGTACTTC.

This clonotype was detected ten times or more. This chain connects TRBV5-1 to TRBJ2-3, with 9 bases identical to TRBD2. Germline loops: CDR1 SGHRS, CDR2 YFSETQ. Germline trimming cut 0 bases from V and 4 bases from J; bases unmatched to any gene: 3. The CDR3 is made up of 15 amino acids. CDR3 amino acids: CASSLARGGSDTQYF. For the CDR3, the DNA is TGCGCCAGCAGCTTGGCGCGGGGGGGATCAGATACGCAGTATTTT.

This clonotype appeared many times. The CDR3 nucleotides are TGTGCCAGCAGCCTCGACATTAGCAATCAGCCCCAGCATTTT. As protein: CASSLDISNQPQHF. The V gene is TRBV28, the J gene TRBJ1-5; no firm D call. The germline V and J ends were trimmed by 6 bases and 0 bases, with 9 bases remaining between them. CDR3 length: 14 amino acids. Germline-derived CDR1 and CDR2 are MDHEN and SYDVKM.

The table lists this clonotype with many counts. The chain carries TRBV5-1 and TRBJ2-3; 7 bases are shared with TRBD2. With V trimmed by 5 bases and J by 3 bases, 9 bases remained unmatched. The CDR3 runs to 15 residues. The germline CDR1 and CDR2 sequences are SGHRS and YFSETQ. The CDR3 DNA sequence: TGCGCCAGCAGTTTCGGGCTAGCGGATACAGATACGCAGTATTTT. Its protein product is CASSFGLADTDTQYF.

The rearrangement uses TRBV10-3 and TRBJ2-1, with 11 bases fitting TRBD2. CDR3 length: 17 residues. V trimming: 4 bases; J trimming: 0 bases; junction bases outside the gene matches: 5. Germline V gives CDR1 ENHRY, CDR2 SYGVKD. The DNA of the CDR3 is TGTGCCATCAGTGGGGGACTAGCGGCCCACTCCTACAATGAGCAGTTCTTC. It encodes CAISGGLAAHSYNEQFF.

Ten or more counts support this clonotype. CDR3 DNA: TGTGCCAGCATTCCTTCGATAGGGTGGGGTGGCTACACCTTC. It is translated as CASIPSIGWGGYTF. The chain uses TRBV28 and TRBJ1-2; D call uncertain. The germline CDR1 and CDR2 sequences are MDHEN and SYDVKM. V was pared by 7 bases and J by 7 bases, with 19 bases between. This CDR3 is 14 amino acids long.

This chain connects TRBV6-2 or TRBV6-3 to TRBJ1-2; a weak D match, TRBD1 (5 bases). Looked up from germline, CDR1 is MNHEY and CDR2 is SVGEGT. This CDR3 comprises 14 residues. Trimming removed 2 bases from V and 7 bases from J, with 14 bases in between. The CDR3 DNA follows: TGTGCCAGCAGTTACCCTGACGGGAGGGGTGGCTACACCTTC. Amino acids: CASSYPDGRGGYTF.

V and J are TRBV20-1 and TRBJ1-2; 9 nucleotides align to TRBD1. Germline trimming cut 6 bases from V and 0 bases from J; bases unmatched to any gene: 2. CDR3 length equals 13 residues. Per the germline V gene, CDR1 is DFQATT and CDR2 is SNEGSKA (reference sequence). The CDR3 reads CSAGTGTNYGYTF. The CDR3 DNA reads TGCAGTGCCGGGACAGGGACTAACTATGGCTACACCTTC.

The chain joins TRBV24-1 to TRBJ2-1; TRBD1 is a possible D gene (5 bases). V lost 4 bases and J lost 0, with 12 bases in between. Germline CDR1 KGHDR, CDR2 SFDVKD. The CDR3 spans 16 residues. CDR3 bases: TGTGCCACCAGTGACCAGAGACAGTTCTCCTACAATGAGCAGTTCTTC. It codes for CATSDQRQFSYNEQFF.

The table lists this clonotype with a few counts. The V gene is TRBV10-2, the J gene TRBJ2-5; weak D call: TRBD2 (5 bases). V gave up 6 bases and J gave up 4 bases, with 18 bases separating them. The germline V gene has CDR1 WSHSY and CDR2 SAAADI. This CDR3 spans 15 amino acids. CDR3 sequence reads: CASSRVLVSGETQYF. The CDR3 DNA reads TGCGCCAGCAGCCGCGTACTAGTGTCGGGAGAGACCCAGTACTTC.

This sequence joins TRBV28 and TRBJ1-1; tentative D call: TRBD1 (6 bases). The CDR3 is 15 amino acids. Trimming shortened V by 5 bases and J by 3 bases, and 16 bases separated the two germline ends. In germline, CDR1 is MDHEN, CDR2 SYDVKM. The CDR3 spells CASSPGGAFHTEAFF. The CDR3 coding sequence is TGTGCCAGCAGTCCTGGGGGGGCCTTTCACACTGAAGCTTTCTTT.

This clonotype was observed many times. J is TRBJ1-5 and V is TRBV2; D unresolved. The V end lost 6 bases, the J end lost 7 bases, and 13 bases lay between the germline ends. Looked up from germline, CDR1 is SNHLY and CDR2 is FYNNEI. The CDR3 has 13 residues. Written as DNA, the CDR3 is TGTGCCAGCAGGCCGGCCCAGTGGCAGCCCCAGCATTTT. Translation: CASRPAQWQPQHF. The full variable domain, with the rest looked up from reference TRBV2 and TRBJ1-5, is EPEVTQTPSHQVTQMGQEVILRCVPISNHLYFYWYRQILGQKVEFLVSFYNNEISEKSEIFDDQFSVERPDGSNFTLKIRSTKLEDSAMYFCASRPAQWQPQHFGDGTRLSIL.

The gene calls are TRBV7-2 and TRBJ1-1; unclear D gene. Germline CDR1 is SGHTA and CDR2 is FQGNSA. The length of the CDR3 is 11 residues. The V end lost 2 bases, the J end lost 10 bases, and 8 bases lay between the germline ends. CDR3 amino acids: CASSLTRRAFF. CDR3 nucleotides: TGTGCCAGCAGCTTAACTCGGAGAGCTTTCTTT.

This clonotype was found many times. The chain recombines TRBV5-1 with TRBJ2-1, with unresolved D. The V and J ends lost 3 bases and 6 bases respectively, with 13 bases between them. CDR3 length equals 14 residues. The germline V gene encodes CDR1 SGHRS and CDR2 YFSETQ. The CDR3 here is CASSWSSVGNEQFF. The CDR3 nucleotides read TGCGCCAGCAGCTGGTCCAGCGTGGGCAATGAGCAGTTCTTC.

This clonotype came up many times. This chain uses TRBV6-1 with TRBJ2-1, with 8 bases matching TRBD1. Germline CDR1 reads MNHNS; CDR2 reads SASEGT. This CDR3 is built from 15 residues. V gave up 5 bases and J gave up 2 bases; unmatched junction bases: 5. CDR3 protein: CASSSPGQAYNEQFF. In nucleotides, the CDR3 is TGTGCCAGCAGTTCACCGGGACAGGCCTACAATGAGCAGTTCTTC.